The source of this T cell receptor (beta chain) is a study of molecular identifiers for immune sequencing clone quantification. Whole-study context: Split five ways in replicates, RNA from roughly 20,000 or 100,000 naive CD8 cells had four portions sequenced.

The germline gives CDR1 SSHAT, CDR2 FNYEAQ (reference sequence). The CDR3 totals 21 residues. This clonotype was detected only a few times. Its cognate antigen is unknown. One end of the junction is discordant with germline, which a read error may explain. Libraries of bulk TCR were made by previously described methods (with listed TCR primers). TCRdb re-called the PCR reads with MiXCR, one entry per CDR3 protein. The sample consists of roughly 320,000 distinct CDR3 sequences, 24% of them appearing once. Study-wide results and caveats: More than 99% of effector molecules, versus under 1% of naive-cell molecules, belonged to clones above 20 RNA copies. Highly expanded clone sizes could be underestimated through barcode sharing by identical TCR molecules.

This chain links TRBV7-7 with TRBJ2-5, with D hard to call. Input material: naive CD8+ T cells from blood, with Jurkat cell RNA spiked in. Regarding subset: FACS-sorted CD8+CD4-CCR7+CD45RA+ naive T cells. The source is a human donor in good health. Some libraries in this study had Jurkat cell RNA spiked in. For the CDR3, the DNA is TGTGCTAGCAGCTTAGGACCGAGACTGGTCATATCGGCAGGCTACCAAGAGACCCAGTACTTC. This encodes CASSLGPRLVISAGYQETQYF.